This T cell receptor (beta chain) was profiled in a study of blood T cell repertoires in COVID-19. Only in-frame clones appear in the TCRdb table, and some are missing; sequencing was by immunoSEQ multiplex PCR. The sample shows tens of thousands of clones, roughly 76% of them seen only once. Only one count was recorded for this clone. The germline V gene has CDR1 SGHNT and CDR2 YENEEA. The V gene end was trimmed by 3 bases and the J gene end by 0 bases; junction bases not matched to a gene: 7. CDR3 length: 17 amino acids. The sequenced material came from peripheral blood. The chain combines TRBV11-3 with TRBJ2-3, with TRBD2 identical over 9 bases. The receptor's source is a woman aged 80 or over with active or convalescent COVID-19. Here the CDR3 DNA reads TGTGCCAGCAGCTTTCCCGCGGGGGGGTGGAGCACAGATACGCAGTATTTT. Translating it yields CASSFPAGGWSTDTQYF.